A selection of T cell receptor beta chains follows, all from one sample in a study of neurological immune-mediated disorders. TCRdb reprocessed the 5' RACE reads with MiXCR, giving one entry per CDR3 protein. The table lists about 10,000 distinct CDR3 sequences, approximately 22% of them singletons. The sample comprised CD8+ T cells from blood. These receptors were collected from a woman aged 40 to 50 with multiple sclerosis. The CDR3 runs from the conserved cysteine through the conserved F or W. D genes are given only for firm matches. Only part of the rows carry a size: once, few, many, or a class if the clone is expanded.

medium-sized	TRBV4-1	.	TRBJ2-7	TGCGCCAGCAGCCAAGAGCCCTTCCCTCTTGGGAGGTCCTACGAGCAGTACTTC	CASSQEPFPLGRSYEQYF
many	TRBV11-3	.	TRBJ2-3	TGTGCCAGCAGCTTAGATCTAGGTATCACAGATACGCAGTATTTT	CASSLDLGITDTQYF
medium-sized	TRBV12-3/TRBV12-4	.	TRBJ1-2	TGTGCCAGCAGTTTTGGTGGGCAGGGCTATGGCTACACCTTC	CASSFGGQGYGYTF
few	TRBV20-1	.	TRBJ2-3	TGCACCCCCTGGGCGATTAGCACAGATACGCAGTATTTT	CTPWAISTDTQYF
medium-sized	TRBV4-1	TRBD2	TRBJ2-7	TGCGCCAGCAGCCAAAGCCCAGCGGGGAACTACGAGCAGTACTTC	CASSQSPAGNYEQYF
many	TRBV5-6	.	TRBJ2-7	TGTGCCAGCAGCTTGAGCCTCTACGAGCAGTACTTC	CASSLSLYEQYF
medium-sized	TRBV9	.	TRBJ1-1	TGTGCCAGCAGCGTAGCTACAGTCGGGAGCGGAGTCACTGAAGCTTTCTTT	CASSVATVGSGVTEAFF
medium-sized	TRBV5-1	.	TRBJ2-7	TGCGCCAGCAGCTTGGCCGGGCTATCCTACGAGCAGTACTTC	CASSLAGLSYEQYF
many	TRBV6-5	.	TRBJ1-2	TGTGCCAGCAGTTACTTACCCCGGGTCTATGGCTACACCTTC	CASSYLPRVYGYTF
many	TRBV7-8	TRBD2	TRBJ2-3	TGTGCCAGCAGCGGGACTAGCGGGGGGGTGAGCACAGATACGCAGTATTTT	CASSGTSGGVSTDTQYF
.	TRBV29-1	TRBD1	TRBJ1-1	TGCAGCGTTGAAAGGGTCCCGACAGGGAGGGACACTGAAGCTTTCTTT	CSVERVPTGRDTEAFF